This T cell receptor beta chain was identified during a study of graft-versus-host responses after intestinal transplantation (dated by TCRdb to about 2021). General notes on the study: Multivisceral, liver-intestinal, or isolated intestinal transplants were received by the recipients. Every recipient was given anti-thymocyte globulin induction, followed by approximately 3 years of maintenance tacrolimus and steroids. Graft-versus-host and host-versus-graft alloreactive T cell clones were tracked in the graft, circulation and bone marrow after intestinal transplantation using bulk TCR-beta CDR3 sequencing. Alloreactive clones were identified by sequencing pre-transplant mixed lymphocyte reaction products and comparing these products with unstimulated pre-transplant donor and recipient T cells. A cohort of approximately 24 intestinal transplant recipients, including one retransplant, was enrolled, and a few patients lacking pretransplant specimens were excluded. A peak of at least 4% donor T cells among recipient peripheral blood mononuclear cells was the definition used for donor T cell macrochimerism. Instead of going to the commercial service, samples from three later patients were sequenced in-house on an Illumina MiSeq and processed with MiXCR. Summary of the overall study and its limitations: In the allografts of patients with donor T cell macrochimerism, GvH to HvG T cell clonal ratios were high. Early after transplant, peak levels of circulating GvH clones were associated with declines in HvG clones. The conclusions were limited by the relatively low number and heterogeneity of the intestinal transplant patients. GvH clones were detected in recipient bone marrow, and some appeared earlier in ileal mucosa or blood, consistent with an intestinal mucosal origin.

Taken from cysteine to phenylalanine, the CDR3 has 13 residues. The retained sequence is limited to the CDR3, 39 bases, with the frame set at the first base. As to this clone: Its antigen has not been determined. Within one base of it there is no much larger clone, and no base qualities were kept.

The meaning of the sample's time point label: cells obtained before transplantation from donor or recipient. CD3+CD4+ and CD3+CD8+ populations were FACS-sorted from unstimulated pre-transplant donor and recipient cells taken from spleen or lymph nodes. The receptor library was made with the immunoSEQ multiplex PCR assay. For most patients, genomic DNA was isolated using the Qiagen DNeasy Blood and Tissue Kit and was shipped frozen to Adaptive Biotechnologies for TCR sequencing. High-throughput TCR-beta CDR3 sequencing of genomic DNA from most patients was performed by Adaptive Biotechnologies. The authors' analysis ran thus. Adaptive's ImmunoSEQ software supplied the TCR sequencing data for around 19 patients, while MiXCR and VDJtools were used to process three other patients. CD4 versus CD8 sorting errors were corrected by removing sequences found in both subsets at a frequency ratio below 5:1. CDR3 nucleotide sequences shared between donor and recipient were removed because the origin of such sequences could not be assigned. To count as alloreactive, a clone needed at least 2-fold expansion over unstimulated cells and a minimum CFSE-low frequency of 0.002% (template counts) or 0.001% (read counts). Clones detected in sequenced pre-transplant spleen, lymph node, or MLR CFSE-low populations of the donor or recipient were defined as mappable. The cumulative frequency of alloreactive clones was calculated as a percentage of all sequences, weighted by copy number. This is the immuneACCESS table as TCRdb keeps it, with only in-frame sequences that have V and J called. A part of the clones is gone; compared with another copy, unresolved V genes explain less than half, and the rest is unexplained. That table furnishes V, J and clone size, whereas the DNA furnished D and trimming. The sample table shows 95,000 to 110,000 clones, and roughly 87% are seen once. 0.71% of the sample rests with the top ten.

Sequencing used unstimulated CD4+ T cells sorted from spleen or lymph node cells, obtained before transplant. Rearrangement joined TRBV21-1 to TRBJ2-1; TRBD2 is taken as the D call from the table, unchecked against the DNA. TRBV21-1 is termed a pseudogene. The source is a human donor who was the organ donor for an intestinal transplant. The CDR3 amino acid sequence is: CARVRRRDNEQFF. The DNA sequence is given as TGTGCCAGGGTGCGTCGTCGGGACAATGAGCAGTTCTTC.